A selection of T cell receptor beta chains follows, all from one sample in a study of STAT3 mutations in large granular lymphocyte leukemia. The method was immunoSEQ multiplex PCR; TCRdb's version includes in-frame clones alone and lacks a portion of them. There are 9,400 or so clones in the sample; 88% occur only once, and 84% lies in the top ten. Sequences were obtained from peripheral blood mononuclear cells. The receptors here all came from a man older than 75 with T-cell large granular lymphocyte leukemia. Some clones in this sample may be carry-over from other donors' samples. Both conserved end residues are part of each CDR3. D genes are given only for firm matches. A row's size may be missing; if present it is once, few, many or a size class.

V	size	D	J	DNA	CDR3
TRBV10-3	-	-	TRBJ2-3	TGTGCCACCCGCGAGCAGGGTACTCAGGGGGATACGCAGTATTTT	CATREQGTQGDTQYF
TRBV6-5	-	-	TRBJ1-2	TGTGCCAGCAGTTTCCAACCAGGGAACTATGGCTACACCTTC	CASSFQPGNYGYTF
TRBV30	-	-	TRBJ1-5	TGTGCCTGGAGCGGATTCAGGGGAGATCAGCCCCAGCATTTT	CAWSGFRGDQPQHF
TRBV6-1	-	-	TRBJ2-5	TGTGCCAGCCATCAGGGCGGGACAAAAGAGACCCAGTACTTC	CASHQGGTKETQYF
TRBV27	-	-	TRBJ1-6	TGTGCCAGCAGTTTACTTCAGGGTCGTTCACCCCTCCACTTT	CASSLLQGRSPLHF
TRBV6-5	-	TRBD1	TRBJ1-6	TGTGCCAGCAGTCCAGGGGGCATGACACCCCTCCACTTT	CASSPGGMTPLHF
TRBV25-1	medium-sized	TRBD1	TRBJ2-7	TGTGCCAGCAGACGGACAGGTCCGTACGAGCAGTACTTC	CASRRTGPYEQYF
TRBV5-4	few	-	TRBJ2-2	TGTGCCAGCAGCCGAAACACCGGGGAGCTGTTTTTT	CASSRNTGELFF
TRBV10-1	once	TRBD1	TRBJ1-2	TGCGCCAGCAGGAGGACAGGACCGGGTGGCTACACCTTC	CASRRTGPGGYTF
TRBV5-1	-	TRBD1	TRBJ2-3	TGCGCCAGCAGGCGACCCGGGACAGGGAGTGTAGGGACAGATACGCAGTATTTT	CASRRPGTGSVGTDTQYF
TRBV30	-	-	TRBJ2-1	TGTGCCTGGAGTGCCAGGGTGGATGAGCAGTTCTTC	CAWSARVDEQFF
TRBV14	-	-	TRBJ2-7	TGTGCCAGCAGCCAAGATCGCTGGAGGGACGAGCAGTACTTC	CASSQDRWRDEQYF
TRBV27	-	-	TRBJ1-4	TGTGCCAGCAGTAAACAGGGCGCTAATGAAAAACTGTTTTTT	CASSKQGANEKLFF
TRBV5-1	-	-	TRBJ2-1	TGCGCCAGCAGCAACCGAGCCCTAGGCAATGAGCAGTTCTTC	CASSNRALGNEQFF
TRBV30	-	-	TRBJ1-2	TGTGCCTGGAGCCCCGTGGGAAGGGTCTATGGCTACACCTTC	CAWSPVGRVYGYTF
TRBV28	few	-	TRBJ2-7	TGTGCCAGCAGCCTAGGGGGGAGCTCCTACGAGCAGTACTTC	CASSLGGSSYEQYF
TRBV5-6	-	-	TRBJ2-1	TGTGCCAGCAGCTTGGATTTTTCGGCCGTGAGCTCCTACAATGAGCAGTTCTTC	CASSLDFSAVSSYNEQFF
TRBV28	-	-	TRBJ1-5	TGTGCCAGCAGTTTAGAGGTCGCAGGGAGCCCTTGGAGCAATCAGCCCCAGCATTTT	CASSLEVAGSPWSNQPQHF
TRBV5-6	-	-	TRBJ2-7	TGTGCCAGCAGCTTGCAGGACGTCCGGAGCTCCTACGAGCAGTACTTC	CASSLQDVRSSYEQYF
TRBV30	-	-	TRBJ2-7	TGTGCCTGGAACCCAGGGACCCCGGGTGAAAAGCAGTACTTC	CAWNPGTPGEKQYF
TRBV28	-	-	TRBJ2-7	TGTGCCAGCAGTCTATGGACAGCCGAGCAGTACTTC	CASSLWTAEQYF
TRBV7-9	once	-	TRBJ2-1	TGTGCCAGCAGCTTAAGGGGGGGGGCCTACAATGAGCAGTTCTTC	CASSLRGGAYNEQFF
TRBV29-1	-	-	TRBJ2-3	TGCAGCGTTACCAGAGGGAAAGATACGCAGTATTTT	CSVTRGKDTQYF
TRBV5-6	-	TRBD1	TRBJ1-1	TGTGCCAGCAGCCCTCCCCGGACAGGGGACACTGAAGCTTTCTTT	CASSPPRTGDTEAFF
TRBV5-1	-	TRBD1	TRBJ1-6	TGCGCCAGCAGCGGGGGACAGGGGGTTAATTCACCCCTCCACTTT	CASSGGQGVNSPLHF
TRBV5-1	-	TRBD1	TRBJ1-5	TGCGCCAGCTCCCGGACAGGCAATATTATAGAGCCCCAGCATTTT	CASSRTGNIIEPQHF
TRBV7-9	-	TRBD1	TRBJ1-6	TGTGCCAGCAGCCCTCGACAGGGCGGCAATTCACCCCTCCACTTT	CASSPRQGGNSPLHF
TRBV18	-	-	TRBJ2-3	TGTGCCAGCTCACCACAAGGACTACCCGCAGATACGCAGTATTTT	CASSPQGLPADTQYF
TRBV2	-	-	TRBJ2-4	TGTGCCAGCAGAAGGGGGACTGCGAGAGCCAAAAACATTCAGTACTTC	CASRRGTARAKNIQYF
TRBV7-9	-	-	TRBJ2-2	TGTGCCAGCAGCTTAGGGCAGTACACCGGGGAGCTGTTTTTT	CASSLGQYTGELFF
TRBV11-2	-	-	TRBJ2-5	TGTGCCAGCAGGGCCGGGATTTCCCAAGAGACCCAGTACTTC	CASRAGISQETQYF
TRBV18	-	-	TRBJ2-3	TGTGCCAGCTCACCAGGGAGCACAGATACGCAGTATTTT	CASSPGSTDTQYF
TRBV5-6	-	-	TRBJ2-1	TGTGCCAGCAGCTTGGACAGGGCCAATGAGCAGTTCTTC	CASSLDRANEQFF
TRBV19	-	TRBD1	TRBJ2-1	TGTGCCAGTAGTATGAACAGGGGGTCCTACAATGAGCAGTTCTTC	CASSMNRGSYNEQFF
TRBV5-8	-	TRBD2	TRBJ2-2	TGTGCCAGCAGCTTAGGGACTACAACGAACACCGGGGAGCTGTTTTTT	CASSLGTTTNTGELFF
TRBV30	-	TRBD1	TRBJ1-4	TGTGCCTGGAGTCCAACAGGGGCGGATGAAAAACTGTTTTTT	CAWSPTGADEKLFF
TRBV5-4	-	TRBD2	TRBJ2-5	TGTGCCAGCTTAATGGCGGGGGGGCCGGGAGAGACCCAGTACTTC	CASLMAGGPGETQYF
TRBV5-1	-	TRBD2	TRBJ2-2	TGCGCCAGCAGCTTGGGTAGCGGGGGAAACACCGGGGAGCTGTTTTTT	CASSLGSGGNTGELFF
TRBV2	-	-	TRBJ1-5	TGTGCCAGCAGCTATCAACAGGGTTTCAATCAGCCCCAGCATTTT	CASSYQQGFNQPQHF
TRBV25-1	-	TRBD1	TRBJ2-3	TGTGCCAGCAGTGAAACGGGACAGCGCACAGATACGCAGTATTTT	CASSETGQRTDTQYF
TRBV6-5	-	TRBD1	TRBJ1-1	TGTGCCAGCAGCCGCCGGGACAGGAACACTGAAGCTTTCTTT	CASSRRDRNTEAFF
TRBV7-2	-	TRBD1	TRBJ1-2	TGTGCCAGCAGCTTAGCAGGGGGCGCTAGAGGCTACACCTTC	CASSLAGGARGYTF
TRBV25-1	once	-	TRBJ2-1	TGTGCCAGCAGTGCCCCAAATGAGCAGTTCTTC	CASSAPNEQFF
TRBV19	-	-	TRBJ1-2	TGTGCCAGTAGTATCGACAGACTCTATGGCTACACCTTC	CASSIDRLYGYTF
TRBV5-1	-	-	TRBJ1-2	TGCGCCAGCAGCGGCGACAGTTATGGCTACACCTTC	CASSGDSYGYTF
TRBV10-3	-	TRBD2	TRBJ2-2	TGTGCCGCGGGAGGGGGGGCATCCGGGGAGCTGTTTTTT	CAAGGGASGELFF
TRBV7-2	-	-	TRBJ2-5	TGTGCCAGCAGCTTAAGTGAGGCTAGCCTGGAGACCCAGTACTTC	CASSLSEASLETQYF
TRBV4-2	-	-	TRBJ1-1	TGTGCCAGCAGCCAAGAAAGGTCCGTCCAACCCCCAAAGAACACTGAAGCTTTCTTT	CASSQERSVQPPKNTEAFF
TRBV5-6	-	-	TRBJ2-7	TGTGCCAGCACTTTTACTCTATTGGGAAACTACGAGCAGTACTTC	CASTFTLLGNYEQYF
TRBV29-1	-	-	TRBJ2-2	TGCAGCGTTAAGCAGGGGAATCCCACCGGGGAGCTGTTTTTT	CSVKQGNPTGELFF
TRBV29-1	-	-	TRBJ1-2	TGCAGCGCCAAAATAGGTTCCTATGGCTACACCTTC	CSAKIGSYGYTF